The 2 T cell receptor beta chains reported below all come from one sample, sequenced in a study of tumor and adjacent non-tumor tissue in lung cancer. The template was RNA from unsorted bulk tissue. The library came from three nested PCR rounds adapted from ARM-PCR protocols. TCRdb ran MiXCR on the multiplex PCR reads and lists one entry per CDR3 protein. Of some 200,000 distinct CDR3 sequences detected, 60% to 75% appear once; the ten largest clones hold under 30%. The sample taken for sequencing was lung tumor tissue. The receptors derive from a man aged 60 to 75 with non-small cell lung cancer.

The rearrangement uses TRBV29-1 and TRBJ2-7, with 7 nucleotides matching TRBD1. This CDR3 is 14 amino acids long. The germline V gene encodes CDR1 SQVTM and CDR2 ANQGSEA. For the CDR3, the DNA is TGCAGAGTATCACCGGGACAGAGCTCCTACGAGCAGTACTTC. As protein: CRVSPGQSSYEQYF.

A word on this clonotype: The CDR3 carries no conserved terminal phenylalanine or tryptophan, so it likely arises from a read error. It is unclear where the CDR3 begins or ends on the DNA, so no DNA is shown, and the CDR3 is as TCRdb lists it. V usage is TRBV20-1 and J usage is TRBJ1-1; the D call in the table, TRBD1, was not verified against the DNA. Germline V gene lookup returns CDR1 DFQATT and CDR2 SNEGSKA (reference sequence). From its first to its last residue, the CDR3 has 13 amino acids. CDR3 in amino acids: CSALGRVNTEAFV.